Listed below are T cell receptor beta chains from one sample, sequenced in a study of cytomegalovirus exposure and HLA in healthy donors. The assay was immunoSEQ multiplex PCR, and TCRdb's table has in-frame clones only and misses some. The data contain roughly 160,000 clones, roughly 80% of them singletons. Material for sequencing was PBMCs. All receptors derive from a woman aged 25 to 39 in good health and CMV-seropositive. CDR3s include the opening cysteine and the closing phenylalanine or tryptophan. D genes are given only for firm matches. Clone size appears in some rows only: once, few, many, or a class for an expanded clone.

TRBJ2-3 . TRBV7-9 . CSSSSPATVVLDTQYF TGTTCCAGCAGCTCCCCTGCCACTGTTGTCCTAGATACGCAGTATTTT
TRBJ2-4 . TRBV6-1 . CASSEYTQQYF TGTGCCAGCAGTGAATATACACAGCAGTACTTC
TRBJ2-7 . TRBV2 once CASVDPGRAYEQYF TGTGCCAGCGTTGACCCGGGTCGAGCCTACGAGCAGTACTTC
TRBJ1-4 . TRBV5-1 . CASRSGVFNEKLFF TGCGCCAGCAGGTCCGGTGTATTTAATGAAAAACTGTTTTTT
TRBJ1-2 TRBD1 TRBV11-1 . CASSLGGQGSYYGYTF TGTGCCAGCAGCTTAGGAGGACAGGGCTCCTACTATGGCTACACCTTC
TRBJ2-7 . TRBV5-1 . CASAIGGRNEQYF TGCGCCAGCGCCATAGGGGGACGGAACGAGCAGTACTTC
TRBJ1-5 . TRBV30 . CAWNRGGYSNQPQHF TGTGCCTGGAATCGCGGGGGATATAGCAATCAGCCCCAGCATTTT
TRBJ2-5 . TRBV18 . CASSPSEETQYF TGTGCCAGCTCACCTTCCGAAGAGACCCAGTACTTC
TRBJ2-7 TRBD1 TRBV6-6 . CASTKNPGTDRYEQYF TGTGCCAGCACTAAAAATCCCGGGACAGACCGCTACGAGCAGTACTTC
TRBJ1-1 . TRBV7-9 . CSSSSSGGVNTEAFF TGTTCCAGCAGCTCATCCGGAGGGGTGAACACTGAAGCTTTCTTT
TRBJ2-5 TRBD2 TRBV29-1 . CSVEDRSGGPLGTQYF TGCAGCGTTGAAGATCGTAGCGGGGGGCCTCTGGGGACCCAGTACTTC
TRBJ2-7 TRBD2 TRBV7-9 . CASSLWLAGGHREQYF TGTGCCAGCAGCTTATGGCTAGCGGGGGGGCATCGGGAGCAGTACTTC
TRBJ1-3 . TRBV19 . CASTSGGKVGNTIYF TGTGCCAGTACATCCGGAGGAAAGGTGGGAAACACCATATATTTT
TRBJ2-3 . TRBV4-1 . CASSQASVYGGPTDTQYF TGCGCCAGCAGCCAAGCCTCGGTCTACGGGGGGCCTACAGATACGCAGTATTTT
TRBJ1-1 . TRBV2 few CASSDRGPEAFF TGTGCCAGCAGTGACAGGGGCCCTGAAGCTTTCTTT
TRBJ2-7 TRBD1 TRBV14 . CASSHITSDRVGLSYEQYF TGTGCCAGCAGCCATATAACCTCGGACAGGGTGGGACTCTCCTACGAGCAGTACTTC
TRBJ2-7 . TRBV10-3 . CAISEASSYEQYF TGTGCCATCTCAGAGGCGAGTTCCTACGAGCAGTACTTC
TRBJ2-1 . TRBV7-2 few CASSLEDSQYYTIWGGRFF TGTGCCAGCAGCTTAGAGGACAGCCAATATTATACAATATGGGGGGGTCGGTTCTTC
TRBJ1-2 TRBD1 TRBV7-8 . CASSPMGTANYGYTF TGTGCCAGCAGCCCCATGGGGACAGCTAACTATGGCTACACCTTC
TRBJ2-7 TRBD2 TRBV6-1 . CASSGRGGYEQYF TGTGCCAGCAGTGGGCGGGGGGGGTACGAGCAGTACTTC
TRBJ2-1 . TRBV9 . CASSVGLGAANEQFF TGTGCCAGCAGCGTAGGCCTGGGGGCGGCCAATGAGCAGTTCTTC
TRBJ2-3 . TRBV28 . CASSLTRTQYF TGTGCCAGCAGTTTAACGCGTACGCAGTATTTT
TRBJ2-1 . TRBV7-9 . CASSPRSSVGEQFF TGTGCCAGCAGCCCGAGATCTTCGGTCGGTGAGCAGTTCTTC
TRBJ2-7 . TRBV19 . CASSMGRGLEQYF TGTGCCAGTAGTATGGGGCGAGGCCTCGAGCAGTACTTC
TRBJ1-1 . TRBV10-3 . CAISERPQDYTEAFF TGTGCCATCAGTGAGAGGCCCCAGGACTACACTGAAGCTTTCTTT
TRBJ2-4 . TRBV30 . CAWSIAGSDIQYF TGTGCCTGGAGTATCGCCGGGTCTGACATTCAGTACTTC
TRBJ2-1 TRBD1 TRBV5-1 . CASSFPDRGGYNEQFF TGCGCCAGCAGCTTCCCGGACAGGGGGGGCTACAATGAGCAGTTCTTC
TRBJ1-2 . TRBV19 . CASREGYGYTF TGTGCCAGTCGAGAGGGTTATGGCTACACCTTC
TRBJ2-5 TRBD2 TRBV15 . CATSRDLATSGGSGETQYF TGTGCCACCAGCAGAGATTTGGCTACTAGCGGGGGATCCGGGGAGACCCAGTACTTC